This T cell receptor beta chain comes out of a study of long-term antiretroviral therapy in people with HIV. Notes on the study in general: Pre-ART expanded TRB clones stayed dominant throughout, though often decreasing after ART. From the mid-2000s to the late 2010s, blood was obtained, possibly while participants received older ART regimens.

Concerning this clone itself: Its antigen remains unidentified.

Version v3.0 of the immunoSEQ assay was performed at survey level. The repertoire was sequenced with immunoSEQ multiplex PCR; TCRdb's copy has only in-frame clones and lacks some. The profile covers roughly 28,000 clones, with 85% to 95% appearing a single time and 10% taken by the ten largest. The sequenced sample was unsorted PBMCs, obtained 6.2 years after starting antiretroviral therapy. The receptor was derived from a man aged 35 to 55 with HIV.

The CDR3 loop reads CASSIGWEPNVLTF. Written as DNA, the CDR3 is TGTGCCAGTAGTATCGGATGGGAGCCCAACGTCCTGACTTTC. The chain combines TRBV19 with TRBJ2-6; D may be TRBD2 (5 bases). With 3 bases removed from V and 8 bases from J, the gap between germline ends came to 11 bases. Germline CDR1 LNHDA, CDR2 SQIVND (reference sequence). This CDR3 spans 14 amino acids.